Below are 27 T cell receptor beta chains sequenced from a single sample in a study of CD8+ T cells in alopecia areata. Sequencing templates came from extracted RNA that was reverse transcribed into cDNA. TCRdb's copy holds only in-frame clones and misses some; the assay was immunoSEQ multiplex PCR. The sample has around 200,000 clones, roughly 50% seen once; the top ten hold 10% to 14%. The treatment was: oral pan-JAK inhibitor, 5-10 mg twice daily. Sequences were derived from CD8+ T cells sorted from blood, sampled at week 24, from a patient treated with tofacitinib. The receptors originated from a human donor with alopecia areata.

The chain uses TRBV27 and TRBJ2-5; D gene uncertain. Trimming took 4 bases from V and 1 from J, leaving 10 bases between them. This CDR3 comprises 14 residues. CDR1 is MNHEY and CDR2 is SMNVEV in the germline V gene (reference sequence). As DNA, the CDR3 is TGTGCCAGCAGTTCTCACGCCTTCCAAGAGACCCAGTACTTC. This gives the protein CASSSHAFQETQYF.

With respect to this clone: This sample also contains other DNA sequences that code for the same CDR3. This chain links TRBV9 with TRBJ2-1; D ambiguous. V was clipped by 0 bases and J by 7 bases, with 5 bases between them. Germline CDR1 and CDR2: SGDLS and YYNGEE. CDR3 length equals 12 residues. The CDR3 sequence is CASSVGSNEQFF. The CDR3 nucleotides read TGTGCCAGCAGCGTAGGTTCGAATGAGCAGTTCTTC.

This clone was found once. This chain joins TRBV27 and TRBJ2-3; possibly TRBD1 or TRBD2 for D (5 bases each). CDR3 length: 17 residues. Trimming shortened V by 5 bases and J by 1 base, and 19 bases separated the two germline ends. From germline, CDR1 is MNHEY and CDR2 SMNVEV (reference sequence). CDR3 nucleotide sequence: TGTGCCAGCAGTCCCTTGTTGGGACCGAAACGCACAGATACGCAGTATTTT. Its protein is CASSPLLGPKRTDTQYF.

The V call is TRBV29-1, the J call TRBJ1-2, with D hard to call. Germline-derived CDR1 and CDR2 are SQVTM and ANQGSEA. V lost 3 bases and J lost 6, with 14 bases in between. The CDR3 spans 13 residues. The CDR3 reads CSVDLGSIHGYTF. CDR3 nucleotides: TGCAGCGTTGACTTAGGGTCCATACATGGCTACACCTTC.

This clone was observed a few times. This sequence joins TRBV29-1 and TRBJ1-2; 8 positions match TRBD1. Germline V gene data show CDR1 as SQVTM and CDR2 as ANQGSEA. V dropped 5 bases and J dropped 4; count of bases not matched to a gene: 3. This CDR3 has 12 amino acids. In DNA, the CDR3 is TGCAGCGTTTCGACAGGGGTCTATGGCTACACCTTC. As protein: CSVSTGVYGYTF.

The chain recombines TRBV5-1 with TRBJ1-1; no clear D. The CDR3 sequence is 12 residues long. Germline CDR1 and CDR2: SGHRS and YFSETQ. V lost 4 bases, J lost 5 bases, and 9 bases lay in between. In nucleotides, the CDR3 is TGCGCCAGCAGCCCGGGTAGGACTGAAGCTTTCTTT. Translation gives CASSPGRTEAFF.

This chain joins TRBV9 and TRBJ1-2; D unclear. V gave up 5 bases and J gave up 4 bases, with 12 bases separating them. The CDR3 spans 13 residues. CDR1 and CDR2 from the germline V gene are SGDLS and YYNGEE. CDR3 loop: CASSLNSLYGYTF. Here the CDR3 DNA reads TGTGCCAGCAGTTTGAACTCCCTCTATGGCTACACCTTC.

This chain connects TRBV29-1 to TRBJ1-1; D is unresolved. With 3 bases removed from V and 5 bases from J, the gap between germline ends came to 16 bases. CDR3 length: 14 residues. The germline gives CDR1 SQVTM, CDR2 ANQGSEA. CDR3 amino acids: CSVDGVGFGTEAFF. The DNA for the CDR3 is TGCAGCGTTGATGGGGTGGGCTTTGGTACTGAAGCTTTCTTT.

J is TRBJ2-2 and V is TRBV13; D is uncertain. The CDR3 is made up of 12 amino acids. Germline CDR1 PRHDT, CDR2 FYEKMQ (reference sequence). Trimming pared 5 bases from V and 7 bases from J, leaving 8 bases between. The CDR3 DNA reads TGTGCCAGCAGCCCAGCGAACGGGGAGCTGTTTTTT. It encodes CASSPANGELFF.

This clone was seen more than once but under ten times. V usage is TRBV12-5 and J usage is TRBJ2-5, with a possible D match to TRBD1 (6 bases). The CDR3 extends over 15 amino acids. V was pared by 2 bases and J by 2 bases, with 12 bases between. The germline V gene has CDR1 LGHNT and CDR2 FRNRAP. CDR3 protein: CASGLQPGDQETQYF. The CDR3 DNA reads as TGTGCTAGTGGTTTGCAACCAGGGGATCAAGAGACCCAGTACTTC.

The CDR3 reads CASSFGAEAFF. As DNA, the CDR3 is TGTGCCAGCAGCTTCGGGGCTGAAGCTTTCTTT. The V and J genes are TRBV5-6 and TRBJ1-1; D call uncertain. The germline CDR1 and CDR2 sequences are SGHDT and YYEEEE. Deletions cut 2 bases from V and 6 bases from J, with 5 bases between. The CDR3 contains 11 residues. The variable domain in full, completed from reference TRBV5-6 and TRBJ1-1, reads DAGVTQSPTHLIKTRGQQVTLRCSPKSGHDTVSWYQQALGQGPQFIFQYYEEEERQRGNFPDRFSGHQFPNYSSELNVNALLLGDSALYLCASSFGAEAFFGQGTRLTVV.

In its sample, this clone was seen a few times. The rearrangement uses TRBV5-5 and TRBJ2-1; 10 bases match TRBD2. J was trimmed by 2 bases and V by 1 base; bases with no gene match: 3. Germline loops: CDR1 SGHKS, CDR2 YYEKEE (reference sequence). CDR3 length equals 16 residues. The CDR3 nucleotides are TGTGCCAGCAGCTTGTCGCTAGCGGGGGCCTACAATGAGCAGTTCTTC. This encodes CASSLSLAGAYNEQFF.

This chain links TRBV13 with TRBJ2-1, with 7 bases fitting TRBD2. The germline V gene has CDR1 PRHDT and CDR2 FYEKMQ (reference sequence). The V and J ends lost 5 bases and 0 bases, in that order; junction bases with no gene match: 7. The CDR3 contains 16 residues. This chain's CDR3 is CASSPLAEPSYNEQFF. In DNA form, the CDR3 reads TGTGCCAGCAGCCCGCTAGCGGAACCCTCCTACAATGAGCAGTTCTTC.

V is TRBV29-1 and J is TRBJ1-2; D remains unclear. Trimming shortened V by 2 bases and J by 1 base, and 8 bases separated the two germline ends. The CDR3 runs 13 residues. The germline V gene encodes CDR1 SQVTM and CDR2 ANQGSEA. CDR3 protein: CSVESSDNYGYTF. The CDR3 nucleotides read TGCAGCGTTGAAAGCTCGGATAACTATGGCTACACCTTC.

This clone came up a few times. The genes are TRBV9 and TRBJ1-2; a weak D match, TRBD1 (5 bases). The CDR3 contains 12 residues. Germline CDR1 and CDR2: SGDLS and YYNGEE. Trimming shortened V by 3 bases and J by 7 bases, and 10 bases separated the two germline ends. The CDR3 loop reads CASSAYGAGYTF. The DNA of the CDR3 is TGTGCCAGCAGCGCCTACGGGGCTGGCTACACCTTC.

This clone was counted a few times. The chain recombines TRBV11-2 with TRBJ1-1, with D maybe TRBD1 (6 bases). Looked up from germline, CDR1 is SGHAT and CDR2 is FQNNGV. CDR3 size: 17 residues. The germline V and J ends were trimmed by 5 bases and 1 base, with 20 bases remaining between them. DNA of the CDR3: TGTGCCAGCAGCAGACGAGGGGGATCCCAGAGGAACACTGAAGCTTTCTTT. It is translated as CASSRRGGSQRNTEAFF.

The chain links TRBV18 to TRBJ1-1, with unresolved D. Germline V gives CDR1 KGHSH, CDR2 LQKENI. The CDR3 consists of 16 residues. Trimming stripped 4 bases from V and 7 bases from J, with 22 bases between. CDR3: CASSHTETEGSGEAFF. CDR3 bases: TGTGCCAGCTCACACACCGAAACGGAGGGATCAGGTGAAGCTTTCTTT.

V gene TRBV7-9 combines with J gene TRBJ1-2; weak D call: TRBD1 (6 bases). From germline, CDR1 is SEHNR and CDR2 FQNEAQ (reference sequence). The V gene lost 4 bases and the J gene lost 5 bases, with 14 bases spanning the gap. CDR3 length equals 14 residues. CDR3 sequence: CASSSPDREYGYTF. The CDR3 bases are TGTGCCAGCAGCTCCCCGGACAGAGAGTATGGCTACACCTTC. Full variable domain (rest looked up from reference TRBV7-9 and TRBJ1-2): DTGVSQNPRHKITKRGQNVTFRCDPISEHNRLYWYRQTLGQGPEFLTYFQNEAQLEKSRLLSDRFSAERPKGSFSTLEIQRTEQGDSAMYLCASSSPDREYGYTFGSGTRLTVV.

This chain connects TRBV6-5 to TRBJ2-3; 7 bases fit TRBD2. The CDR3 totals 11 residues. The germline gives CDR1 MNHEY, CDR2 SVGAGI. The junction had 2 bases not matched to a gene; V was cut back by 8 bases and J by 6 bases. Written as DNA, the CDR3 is TGTGCCAGCTATAGCGGGGATACGCAGTATTTT. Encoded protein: CASYSGDTQYF.

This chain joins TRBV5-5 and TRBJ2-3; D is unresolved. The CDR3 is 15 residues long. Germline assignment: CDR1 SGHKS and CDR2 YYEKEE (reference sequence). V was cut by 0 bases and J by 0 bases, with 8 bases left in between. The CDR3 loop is CASSLESASTDTQYF. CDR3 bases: TGTGCCAGCAGCTTGGAGTCGGCCAGCACAGATACGCAGTATTTT.

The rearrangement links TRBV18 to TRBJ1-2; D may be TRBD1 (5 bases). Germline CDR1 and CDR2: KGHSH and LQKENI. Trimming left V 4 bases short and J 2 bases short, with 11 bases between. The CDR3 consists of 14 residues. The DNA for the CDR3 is TGTGCCAGCTCACGGGACGACCTGAACTATGGCTACACCTTC. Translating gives CASSRDDLNYGYTF.

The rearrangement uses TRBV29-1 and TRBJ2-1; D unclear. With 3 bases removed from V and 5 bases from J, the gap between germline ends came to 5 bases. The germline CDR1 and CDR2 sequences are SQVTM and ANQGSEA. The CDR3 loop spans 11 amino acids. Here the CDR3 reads CSVESNNEQFF. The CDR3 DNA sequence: TGCAGCGTTGAGTCGAACAATGAGCAGTTCTTC.

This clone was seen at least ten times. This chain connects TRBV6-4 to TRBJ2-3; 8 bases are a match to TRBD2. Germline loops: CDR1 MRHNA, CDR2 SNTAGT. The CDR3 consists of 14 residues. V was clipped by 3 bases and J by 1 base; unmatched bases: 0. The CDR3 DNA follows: TGTGCCAGCAGTGAAGCGGGGGGCACAGATACGCAGTATTTT. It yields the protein CASSEAGGTDTQYF.

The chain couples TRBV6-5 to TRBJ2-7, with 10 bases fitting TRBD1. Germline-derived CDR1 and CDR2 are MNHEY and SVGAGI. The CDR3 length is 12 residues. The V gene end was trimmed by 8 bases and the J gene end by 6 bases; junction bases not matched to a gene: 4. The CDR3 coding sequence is TGTGCCAGCGGGACAGGGGCGATCGAGCAGTACTTC. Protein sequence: CASGTGAIEQYF.

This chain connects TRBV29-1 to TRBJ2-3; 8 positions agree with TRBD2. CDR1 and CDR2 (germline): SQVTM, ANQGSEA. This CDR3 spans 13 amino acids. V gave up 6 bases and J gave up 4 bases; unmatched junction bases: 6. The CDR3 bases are TGCAGCGTCCGGGGGGGGCCGTCAGATACGCAGTATTTT. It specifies CSVRGGPSDTQYF.

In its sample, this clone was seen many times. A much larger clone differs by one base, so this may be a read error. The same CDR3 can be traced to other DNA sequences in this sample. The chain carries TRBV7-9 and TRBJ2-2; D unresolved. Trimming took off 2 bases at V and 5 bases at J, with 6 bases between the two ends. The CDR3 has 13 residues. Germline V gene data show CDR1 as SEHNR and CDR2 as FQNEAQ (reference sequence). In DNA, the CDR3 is TGTGCCAGCAGCTTAATTGGGACCGGGGAGCTGTTTTTT. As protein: CASSLIGTGELFF.

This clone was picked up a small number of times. Written as DNA, the CDR3 is TGTGCCTGGAGTGTAGGCCCAACCTACGAGCAGTACTTC. Translation gives CAWSVGPTYEQYF. The chain recombines TRBV30 with TRBJ2-7; no firm D call. V was cut by 0 bases and J by 2 bases, with 8 bases left in between. The CDR3 spans 13 residues. Germline loops: CDR1 GTSNPN, CDR2 SVGIG (reference sequence).